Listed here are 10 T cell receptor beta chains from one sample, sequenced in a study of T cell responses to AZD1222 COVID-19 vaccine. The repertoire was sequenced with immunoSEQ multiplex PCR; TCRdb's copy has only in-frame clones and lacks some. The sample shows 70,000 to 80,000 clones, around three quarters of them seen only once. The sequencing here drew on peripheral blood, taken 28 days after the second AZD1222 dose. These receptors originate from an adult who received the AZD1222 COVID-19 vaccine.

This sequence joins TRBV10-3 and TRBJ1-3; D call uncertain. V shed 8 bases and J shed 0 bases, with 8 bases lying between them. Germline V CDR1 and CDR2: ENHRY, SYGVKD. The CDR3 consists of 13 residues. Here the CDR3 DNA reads TGTGCCATCCACCAGAGCTCTGGAAACACCATATATTTT. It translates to CAIHQSSGNTIYF.

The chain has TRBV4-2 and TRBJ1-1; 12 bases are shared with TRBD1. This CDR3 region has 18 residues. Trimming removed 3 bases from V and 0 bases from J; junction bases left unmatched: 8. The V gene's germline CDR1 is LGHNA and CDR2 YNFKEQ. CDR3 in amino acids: CASSQIGTGGGMNTEAFF. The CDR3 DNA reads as TGTGCCAGCAGCCAGATAGGGACAGGGGGCGGAATGAACACTGAAGCTTTCTTT.

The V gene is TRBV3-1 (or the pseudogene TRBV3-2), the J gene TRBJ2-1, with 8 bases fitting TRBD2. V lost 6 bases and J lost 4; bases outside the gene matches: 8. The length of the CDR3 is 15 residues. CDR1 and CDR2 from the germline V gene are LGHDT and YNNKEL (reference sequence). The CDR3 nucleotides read TGTGCCAGCAGATTACGCGGGGGGTTATACAATGAGCAGTTCTTC. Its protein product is CASRLRGGLYNEQFF.

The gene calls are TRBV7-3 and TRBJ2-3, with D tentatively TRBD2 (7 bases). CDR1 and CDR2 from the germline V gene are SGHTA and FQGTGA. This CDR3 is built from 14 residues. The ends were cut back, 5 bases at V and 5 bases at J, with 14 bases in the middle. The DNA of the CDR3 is TGTGCCAGCAGCCACGGGGGGCCCGGAGATACGCAGTATTTT. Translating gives CASSHGGPGDTQYF.

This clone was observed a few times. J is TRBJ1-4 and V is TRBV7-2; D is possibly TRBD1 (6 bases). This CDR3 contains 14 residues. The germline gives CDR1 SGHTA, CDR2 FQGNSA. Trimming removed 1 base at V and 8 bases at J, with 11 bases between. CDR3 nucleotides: TGTGCCAGCAGCTTAGACCGGGGGGCCGAAAAACTGTTTTTT. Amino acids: CASSLDRGAEKLFF.

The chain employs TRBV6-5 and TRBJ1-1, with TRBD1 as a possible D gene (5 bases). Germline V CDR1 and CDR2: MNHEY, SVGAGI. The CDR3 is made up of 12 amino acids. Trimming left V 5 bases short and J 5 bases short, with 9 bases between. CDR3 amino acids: CASSHGGTEAFF. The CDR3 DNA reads TGTGCCAGCAGTCACGGGGGGACTGAAGCTTTCTTT.

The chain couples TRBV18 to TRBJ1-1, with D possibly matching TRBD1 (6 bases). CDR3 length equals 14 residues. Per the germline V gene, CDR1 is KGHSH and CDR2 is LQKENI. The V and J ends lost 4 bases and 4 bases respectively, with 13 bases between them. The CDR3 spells CASSRPGGFTEAFF. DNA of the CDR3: TGTGCCAGCTCACGTCCGGGGGGCTTCACTGAAGCTTTCTTT. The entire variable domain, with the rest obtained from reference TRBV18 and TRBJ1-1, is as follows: NAGVMQNPRHLVRRRGQEARLRCSPMKGHSHVYWYRQLPEEGLKFMVYLQKENIIDESGMPKERFSAEFPKEGPSILRIQQVVRGDSAAYFCASSRPGGFTEAFFGQGTRLTVV.

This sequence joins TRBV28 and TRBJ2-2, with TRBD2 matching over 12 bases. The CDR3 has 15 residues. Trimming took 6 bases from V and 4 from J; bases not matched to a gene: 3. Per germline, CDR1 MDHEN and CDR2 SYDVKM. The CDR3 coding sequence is TGTGCCAGCAGCGGACTAGCGGGACGCACCGGGGAGCTGTTTTTT. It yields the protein CASSGLAGRTGELFF. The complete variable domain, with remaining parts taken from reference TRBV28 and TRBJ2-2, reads DVKVTQSSRYLVKRTGEKVFLECVQDMDHENMFWYRQDPGLGLRLIYFSYDVKMKEKGDIPEGYSVSREKKERFSLILESASTNQTSMYLCASSGLAGRTGELFFGEGSRLTVL.

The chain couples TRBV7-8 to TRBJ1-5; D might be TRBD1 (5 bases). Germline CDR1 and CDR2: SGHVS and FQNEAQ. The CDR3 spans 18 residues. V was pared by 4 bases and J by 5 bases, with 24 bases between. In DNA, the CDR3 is TGTGCCAGCAGCTCCCGTCCCCCTCAGGGAAATAGGGATCAGCCCCAGCATTTT. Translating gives CASSSRPPQGNRDQPQHF. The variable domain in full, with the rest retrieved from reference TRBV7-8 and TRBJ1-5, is GAGVSQSPRYKVAKRGQDVALRCDPISGHVSLFWYQQALGQGPEFLTYFQNEAQLDKSGLPSDRFFAERPEGSVSTLKIQRTQQEDSAVYLCASSSRPPQGNRDQPQHFGDGTRLSIL.

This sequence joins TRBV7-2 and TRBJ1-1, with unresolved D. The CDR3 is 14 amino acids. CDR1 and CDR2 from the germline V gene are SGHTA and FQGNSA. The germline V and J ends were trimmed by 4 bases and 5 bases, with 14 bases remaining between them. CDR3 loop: CASSSHPTRTEAFF. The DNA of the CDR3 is TGTGCCAGCAGCTCACACCCCACGAGGACTGAAGCTTTCTTT. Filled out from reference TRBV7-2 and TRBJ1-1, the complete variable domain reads GAGVSQSPSNKVTEKGKDVELRCDPISGHTALYWYRQSLGQGLEFLIYFQGNSAPDKSGLPSDRFSAERTGGSVSTLTIQRTQQEDSAVYLCASSSHPTRTEAFFGQGTRLTVV.